The T cell receptor beta chain described here comes from a study of blood T cell repertoires in COVID-19. The wider study: Some COVID-19 samples were acute and others convalescent; all came from the United States, Italy and Spain.

Germline loops: CDR1 MNHNS, CDR2 SASEGT. The CDR3 has 10 residues. In this sample, this clone turned up a few times. At one boundary the junction diverges from the germline segment, which might be a read error. Sequenced by immunoSEQ multiplex PCR; TCRdb stores in-frame clones only, minus some. Among 25,000 to 35,000 clones listed, 84% were seen once. Material: peripheral blood. The rearrangement joins TRBV6-1 to TRBJ1-3; D gene unclear. This receptor was taken from a man aged 70 or older with active COVID-19. CDR3 sequence (DNA): TGTGCCAGCAGTGAAACTTACGCTCTGTTT. Its translation: CASSETYALF.